Listed below are T cell receptor beta chains from one sample, sequenced in a study of blood T cell repertoires in COVID-19. Profiling relied on immunoSEQ multiplex PCR, and the TCRdb table lists in-frame clones only, not all of them. This sample has fewer than 45,000 clones, with 87% found just once. Input material: peripheral blood. The receptors stem from a man older than 75 with active COVID-19. CDR3s include the opening cysteine and the closing phenylalanine or tryptophan. D genes are given only for firm matches. Part of the rows lack a size; the others show once, few, many or a class for expanded clones.

j_call,d_call,v_call,clone_size,cdr3_nt,cdr3_aa
TRBJ2-5,TRBD2,TRBV10-2,once,TGCGCCAGCAGTGAGGGGTTTAGCGGGCTGGGGGAGACCCAGTACTTC,CASSEGFSGLGETQYF
TRBJ2-7,TRBD2,TRBV3-1/TRBV3-2,NA,TGTGCCAGCAGCCAAGGACCGGCTAGCGGGAGATACGAGCAGTACTTC,CASSQGPASGRYEQYF
TRBJ1-2,NA,TRBV3-1/TRBV3-2,few,TGTGCCAGCAGCCCGAGACCGATCGACAGCTACTATGGCTACACCTTC,CASSPRPIDSYYGYTF
TRBJ2-2,NA,TRBV4-1,NA,TGCGCCAGCAGCCGTCACCCATCGGGCACCGGGGAGCTGTTTTTT,CASSRHPSGTGELFF
TRBJ2-7,TRBD1,TRBV5-5,NA,TGTGCCAGCAGCTTGGGACAGGGGGCTAACGAGCAGTACTTC,CASSLGQGANEQYF
TRBJ2-1,TRBD2,TRBV11-3,NA,TGTGCCAGCAGCGCACCGGGACTAGGCAGTCGGGAGCAGTTCTTC,CASSAPGLGSREQFF
TRBJ2-7,TRBD2,TRBV18,NA,TGTGCCAGCTCACCGCCCGGGACTAGCGGGGCTGCCTACGAGCAGTACTTC,CASSPPGTSGAAYEQYF
TRBJ2-3,TRBD1,TRBV7-2,NA,TGTGCCAGCAGCTTAGGGACAGGCACAAAGAGAGATACGCAGTATTTT,CASSLGTGTKRDTQYF
TRBJ1-4,NA,TRBV5-8,NA,TGTGCCAGCAGCTTGTGGAGAATGGATGAAAAACTGTTTTTT,CASSLWRMDEKLFF
TRBJ2-1,TRBD2,TRBV19,NA,TGTGCCAGTAGTTGGGGGACTAGCGGGAGCACTGAGCAGTTCTTC,CASSWGTSGSTEQFF
TRBJ2-5,TRBD2,TRBV27,NA,TGTGCCAGCAGCCTAAGGCTGGGTGGGAGGGCCCGCGAGACCCAGTACTTC,CASSLRLGGRARETQYF
TRBJ2-7,NA,TRBV2,NA,TGTGCCAGCAGTGAAGCGCGGACAGCCTACGAGCAGTACTTC,CASSEARTAYEQYF
TRBJ2-1,TRBD2,TRBV6-2/TRBV6-3,NA,TGTGCCAGCAGTGCCTATCTAGCGGAACTCTACAATGAGCAGTTCTTC,CASSAYLAELYNEQFF
TRBJ1-6,NA,TRBV10-1,few,TGCGCCAGCAGTACTGTCCCTTTT,CASSTVPF
TRBJ2-5,TRBD2,TRBV5-4,NA,TGTGCCAGCCGTACCGGGACTAGCGGGGGGGTAGAGACCCAGTACTTC,CASRTGTSGGVETQYF
TRBJ1-2,NA,TRBV7-2,NA,TGTGCCAGCAGCTTAGCGGTGGGGGCGATGCTAAGGGGAGATGGCTACACCTTC,CASSLAVGAMLRGDGYTF
TRBJ2-7,TRBD1,TRBV6-5,NA,TGTGCCAGCAGACGCTCCGGGACAGGGCTTGTGGAGCAGTACTTC,CASRRSGTGLVEQYF
TRBJ2-3,TRBD2,TRBV7-9,NA,TGTGCCAGCAGTGAGGAACGACTAGCGGGAAGAGTGAGCACAGATACGCAGTATTTT,CASSEERLAGRVSTDTQYF
TRBJ2-3,TRBD2,TRBV5-1,NA,TGCGCCAGCAGCTTGGAGACTAGCGGGAGTACAGATACGCAGTATTTT,CASSLETSGSTDTQYF
TRBJ2-2,NA,TRBV28,NA,TGTGCCAGCAGTTTAGTTGTAGAGGCCGGGGAGCTGTTTTTT,CASSLVVEAGELFF
TRBJ2-5,NA,TRBV2,NA,TGTGCCAGCAGTGAGGGGGGAGAGACCCAGTACTTC,CASSEGGETQYF
TRBJ1-1,NA,TRBV5-1,NA,TGCGCCAGCAGGGCAGGGGTGAACACTGAAGCTTTCTTT,CASRAGVNTEAFF
TRBJ2-7,TRBD2,TRBV19,NA,TGTGCCAGTAGCACCGGGGGACTAGCGGGAGGACCCTCCTACGAGCAGTACTTC,CASSTGGLAGGPSYEQYF
TRBJ2-5,TRBD2,TRBV7-2,NA,TGTGCCAGCAGCTTATATTTAGGGACTAGCGGGAGGGGGGAGACCCAGTACTTC,CASSLYLGTSGRGETQYF
TRBJ2-5,TRBD1,TRBV7-9,NA,TGTGCCAGCAGCTTAGCCGCCGGGACAGGAGAGACCCAGTACTTC,CASSLAAGTGETQYF
TRBJ2-7,TRBD1,TRBV28,NA,TGTGCCAGCAGCCCCGGACAGGTATTCAACGAGCAGTACTTC,CASSPGQVFNEQYF
TRBJ2-3,NA,TRBV28,NA,TGTGCCAGCATTTCGGCGGGGATGGGAGATACGCAGTATTTT,CASISAGMGDTQYF
TRBJ2-4,NA,TRBV12-3/TRBV12-4,NA,TGTGCCAGCAGTAATTGGGCTTCCCTGACTCAGTACTTC,CASSNWASLTQYF
TRBJ2-2,NA,TRBV30,NA,TGTGCCTGGATCGCACAGGGATCCACCGGGGAGCTGTTTTTT,CAWIAQGSTGELFF
TRBJ1-6,TRBD1,TRBV7-2,NA,TGTGCCAGCAGCCCCCAGGGGGCGGGTTCACCCCTCCACTTT,CASSPQGAGSPLHF
TRBJ1-1,TRBD1,TRBV7-2,few,TGTGCCAGCAGCCTCAAAACTGGACAGGGGGGAACTGAAGCTTTCTTT,CASSLKTGQGGTEAFF
TRBJ2-7,TRBD1,TRBV7-6,few,TGTGCCAGCAGCTTAAGGCCTGGACAGGGGGCGGGGGAGCAGTACTTC,CASSLRPGQGAGEQYF
TRBJ2-4,TRBD2,TRBV9,NA,TGTGCCAGCAGCGTAGGTTCTCACACGGCGCGCGGGAGAGCATACATTCAGTACTTC,CASSVGSHTARGRAYIQYF
TRBJ2-2,TRBD1,TRBV24-1,NA,TGTGCCACCAGTGAGGGACAGGGGCTTAACACCGGGGAGCTGTTTTTT,CATSEGQGLNTGELFF
TRBJ2-7,NA,TRBV24-1,NA,TGTGCCACCAGTCAGGGGTCCTACGAGCAGTACTTC,CATSQGSYEQYF
TRBJ2-3,NA,TRBV2,NA,TGTGCCAGCAGTGAAGGGAGACTGTCCACAGATACGCAGTATTTT,CASSEGRLSTDTQYF
TRBJ2-5,NA,TRBV4-3,NA,TGCGCCAGCAGCCAAGTTTTTTCGACGGGACAAGAGACCCAGTACTTC,CASSQVFSTGQETQYF
TRBJ2-3,TRBD2,TRBV20-1,NA,TGCAGTGCTAGTGGACTAGTGGCAGATACGCAGTATTTT,CSASGLVADTQYF
TRBJ2-5,TRBD2,TRBV4-1,once,TGCGCCAGCAGCCAATTTTCGGGGGGGGAGACCCAGTACTTC,CASSQFSGGETQYF
TRBJ1-6,NA,TRBV18,NA,TGTGCCAGCTCCTTACAGGGTGAGGGTGATTCACCCCTCCACTTT,CASSLQGEGDSPLHF
TRBJ1-4,NA,TRBV27,NA,TGTGCCAGCCGTAAGCAAGGGGTTGGTGAAAAACTGTTTTTT,CASRKQGVGEKLFF
TRBJ2-5,NA,TRBV7-8,NA,TGTGCCAGCGGCGGGATAGGAGGCAGGGAAGAGACCCAGTACTTC,CASGGIGGREETQYF